These 32 T cell receptor beta chains originate from one sample sequenced in a study of blood T cell repertoires in COVID-19 (dated by TCRdb to the early 2020s). Library method: the immunoSEQ multiplex PCR assay. TCRdb's version of the immuneACCESS table is confined to in-frame rearrangements and falls short of the full clone set. An unresolved V gene accounts for under half of the shortfall where checked; the remainder is of unknown origin. Here the sample has roughly 230,000 clones; about 88% occur a single time. Clones ranked in the top ten supply approximately 6.6% of the sample. The sequencing sample was made of PBMCs or T cells enriched from blood (not recorded which). Receptors were obtained from a woman aged 50 to 65 who had been exposed to COVID-19.

J is TRBJ1-6 and V is TRBV4-1; 9 positions agree with TRBD1. The germline gives CDR1 MGHRA, CDR2 YSYEKL. V gave up 4 bases and J gave up 10 bases; unmatched junction bases: 14. The CDR3 consists of 17 residues. The CDR3 DNA reads as TGCGCCAGCAGCCCCCTCCTGAGGGAGACAGGGGGGTCACCCCTCCACTTT. Its translation is CASSPLLRETGGSPLHF.

CDR3 nucleotides: TGTGCCAGCAGCCCCGGGACTAGCGGGGCCAATGAGCAGTTCTTC. Encoded protein: CASSPGTSGANEQFF. This chain links TRBV4-2 with TRBJ2-1; 13 nucleotides agree with TRBD2. V was clipped by 4 bases and J by 6 bases; unmatched bases: 3. Germline V gene lookup returns CDR1 LGHNA and CDR2 YNFKEQ. The CDR3 has 15 residues.

V is TRBV5-6 and J is TRBJ2-1; D is perhaps TRBD2 (5 bases). CDR3 length equals 12 residues. Germline CDR1 SGHDT, CDR2 YYEEEE. V lost 4 bases, J lost 6 bases, and 8 bases lay in between. As DNA, the CDR3 is TGTGCCAGCAGCGTGAGGGTCAATGAGCAGTTCTTC. It is translated as CASSVRVNEQFF.

The chain recombines TRBV29-1 with TRBJ1-1; TRBD1 agrees at 10 bases. This CDR3 is 15 amino acids long. V dropped 2 bases and J dropped 4; count of bases not matched to a gene: 7. Germline assignment: CDR1 SQVTM and CDR2 ANQGSEA. Here the CDR3 DNA reads TGCAGCGTTGAACCTGGGACAGGGGCCGCCACTGAAGCTTTCTTT. This codes for CSVEPGTGAATEAFF.

This clone was counted only a few times. The genes are TRBV28 and TRBJ1-4, with D possibly matching TRBD1 (5 bases). V lost 6 bases to trimming and J lost 5 bases, with 16 bases between them. CDR1 is MDHEN, CDR2 SYDVKM, per germline. The length of the CDR3 is 15 residues. The CDR3 region is CASRTWTGGNEKLFF. In DNA form, the CDR3 reads TGTGCCAGCAGAACCTGGACGGGGGGGAATGAAAAACTGTTTTTT.

The V and J genes are TRBV7-9 and TRBJ2-7; 7 bases line up with TRBD1. Per germline, CDR1 SEHNR and CDR2 FQNEAQ (reference sequence). CDR3 length: 15 residues. Trimming removed 7 bases from V and 5 bases from J; junction bases left unmatched: 14. The CDR3 loop is CASMLPGGNRNEQYF. The CDR3 DNA sequence: TGTGCCAGCATGCTTCCAGGGGGTAATCGGAACGAGCAGTACTTC.

V usage is TRBV5-1 and J usage is TRBJ2-1; TRBD1 is a possible D gene (6 bases). CDR3 length equals 14 residues. The germline V and J ends were trimmed by 4 bases and 9 bases, with 17 bases remaining between them. Germline CDR1 and CDR2: SGHRS and YFSETQ. The CDR3 bases are TGCGCCAGCAGCCTACACCAGGGGAACGGTGAGCAGTTCTTC. Translating it yields CASSLHQGNGEQFF.

The J gene is TRBJ1-2, the V gene TRBV25-1; 10 bases are shared with TRBD1. Germline CDR1 reads MGHDK; CDR2 reads SYGVNS. The CDR3 extends over 15 amino acids. The junction had 9 bases not matched to a gene; V was cut back by 3 bases and J by 8 bases. CDR3 loop: CASSDPGQGDRGYTF. The CDR3 bases are TGTGCCAGCAGTGACCCCGGACAGGGGGATAGAGGCTACACCTTC.

A single count supports this clone. The chain links TRBV6-4 to TRBJ1-2, with a tentative D call TRBD1 (5 bases). Trimming shortened V by 0 bases and J by 7 bases, and 12 bases separated the two germline ends. CDR1 is MRHNA, CDR2 SNTAGT, per germline. CDR3 length equals 14 residues. The CDR3 DNA is TGTGCCAGCAGTGACTCGAATCGGGGGGGTGGCTACACCTTC. Its translation is CASSDSNRGGGYTF.

The chain employs TRBV10-1 and TRBJ1-1; D unresolved. CDR1 is WNHNN, CDR2 SYGVQD, per germline (reference sequence). V was pared by 6 bases and J by 6 bases, with 14 bases between. This CDR3 is 13 amino acids long. The CDR3 is CASSTEGNAEAFF. In DNA form, the CDR3 reads TGCGCCAGCAGCACCGAGGGTAATGCTGAAGCTTTCTTT.

The V call is TRBV20-1, the J call TRBJ2-4; D might be TRBD1 (6 bases). Germline assignment: CDR1 DFQATT and CDR2 SNEGSKA (reference sequence). Trimming cost V 3 bases and J 11 bases, with 20 bases left between them. This CDR3 has 14 amino acids. The CDR3 DNA is TGCAGTGCTAGTCATAAGACCGCCCGACAGGTTCAGTACTTC. Its translation: CSASHKTARQVQYF.

The chain carries TRBV12-5 and TRBJ2-3; 9 positions agree with TRBD1. With V trimmed by 5 bases and J by 2 bases, 5 bases remained unmatched. The germline V gene has CDR1 LGHNT and CDR2 FRNRAP. The CDR3 loop spans 15 amino acids. The chain's CDR3 is CASGLGQGNTDTQYF. CDR3 DNA: TGTGCTAGTGGTCTGGGACAGGGAAACACAGATACGCAGTATTTT.

The chain carries TRBV24-1 and TRBJ2-3; 9 nucleotides line up with TRBD2. Germline CDR1 is KGHDR and CDR2 is SFDVKD. This CDR3 region has 14 residues. The ends lost 12 bases at V and 3 bases at J; junction bases unmatched: 9. The CDR3 nucleotides read TGTGCCTCCCCCCGGCTAGCGGGGACAGATACGCAGTATTTT. Encoded protein: CASPRLAGTDTQYF.

V is TRBV19 and J is TRBJ1-2; no clear D. The V and J ends lost 4 bases and 6 bases respectively, with 12 bases between them. The CDR3 spans 13 residues. Looked up from germline, CDR1 is LNHDA and CDR2 is SQIVND (reference sequence). The CDR3 sequence: CASSREQLHGYTF. The CDR3 nucleotides are TGTGCCAGTAGTAGAGAACAGCTTCATGGCTACACCTTC.

The chain has TRBV9 and TRBJ1-1; D not certain. Germline CDR1 SGDLS, CDR2 YYNGEE. The CDR3 has 16 amino acids. Trimming removed 0 bases at V and 0 bases at J, with 12 bases between. The CDR3 DNA reads as TGTGCCAGCAGCGTAGCAGGTAACAGCATGAACACTGAAGCTTTCTTT. It encodes CASSVAGNSMNTEAFF.

This chain joins TRBV6-5 and TRBJ1-5, with TRBD1 as a possible D gene (6 bases). This CDR3 has 13 amino acids. V lost 10 bases, J lost 0 bases, and 10 bases lay in between. The germline CDR1 and CDR2 sequences are MNHEY and SVGAGI. The CDR3 sequence is CAIRQVSNQPQHF. The CDR3 DNA sequence: TGTGCCATCAGACAGGTTAGCAATCAGCCCCAGCATTTT.

The chain employs TRBV10-1 and TRBJ2-3; D may be TRBD2 (5 bases). The length of the CDR3 is 13 residues. CDR1 is WNHNN and CDR2 is SYGVQD in the germline V gene (reference sequence). Trimming left V 2 bases short and J 3 bases short, with 6 bases between. The CDR3 DNA follows: TGCGCCAGCAGTGAGGGCGGGACAGATACGCAGTATTTT. Translated, it gives CASSEGGTDTQYF.

This clone was seen just once. This chain joins TRBV30 and TRBJ1-1; D is undetermined. V lost 0 bases to trimming and J lost 9 bases, with 20 bases between them. The CDR3 contains 15 residues. CDR1 GTSNPN and CDR2 SVGIG come from the germline V gene (reference sequence). The CDR3, as DNA: TGTGCCTGGAGTGTACGGCGAGGGTTAGGTGTAAAAGCTTTCTTT. This translates into CAWSVRRGLGVKAFF. The complete variable domain, with remaining parts taken from reference TRBV30 and TRBJ1-1, reads SQTIHQWPATLVQPVGSPLSLECTVEGTSNPNLYWYRQAAGRGLQLLFYSVGIGQISSEVPQNLSASRPQDRQFILSSKKLLLSDSGFYLCAWSVRRGLGVKAFFGQGTRLTVV.

The chain links TRBV24-1 to TRBJ1-5; TRBD1 might be the D (5 bases). The germline gives CDR1 KGHDR, CDR2 SFDVKD. This CDR3 is built from 13 residues. Trimming removed 8 bases at V and 5 bases at J, with 12 bases between. DNA of the CDR3: TGTGCCACCACTGGGGGGTCGGATCAGCCCCAGCATTTT. Translation: CATTGGSDQPQHF.

This clone was observed once. V and J are TRBV19 and TRBJ1-6; tentative D call: TRBD1 (5 bases). Trimming pared 5 bases from V and 0 bases from J, leaving 8 bases between. This CDR3 has 15 residues. Germline CDR1 and CDR2: LNHDA and SQIVND (reference sequence). CDR3 sequence (DNA): TGTGCCAGTAGTCCCGACAGCTCCTATAATTCACCCCTCCACTTT. This translates into CASSPDSSYNSPLHF.

The chain recombines TRBV12-3 or TRBV12-4 with TRBJ1-5; D is unclear. The CDR3 has 11 amino acids. V was cut by 5 bases and J by 7 bases, with 6 bases left in between. This chain's CDR3 is CASSTGQPQHF. The CDR3 DNA reads TGTGCCAGCAGTACGGGGCAGCCCCAGCATTTT.

The gene calls are TRBV5-1 and TRBJ1-1; 7 nucleotides match TRBD1. This CDR3 contains 13 residues. V lost 3 bases to trimming and J lost 5 bases; unmatched junction nucleotides: 4. Germline V gives CDR1 SGHRS, CDR2 YFSETQ. As DNA, the CDR3 is TGCGCCAGCAGCTGGGGACAGTCGACTGAAGCTTTCTTT. Translated, it gives CASSWGQSTEAFF.

This chain links TRBV29-1 with TRBJ1-1; 7 bases are shared with TRBD1. The CDR3 extends over 13 amino acids. Unmatched junction bases numbered 4, after V lost 5 bases and J lost 1 base. Germline loops: CDR1 SQVTM, CDR2 ANQGSEA. Here the CDR3 reads CSVHDRANTEAFF. The CDR3 DNA reads as TGCAGCGTTCACGACAGGGCGAACACTGAAGCTTTCTTT.

V is TRBV4-1 and J is TRBJ1-6; TRBD1 is a possible D gene (6 bases). Germline V gene sequence: CDR1 MGHRA, CDR2 YSYEKL. This CDR3 has 16 amino acids. The ends were cut back, 1 base at V and 10 bases at J, with 17 bases in the middle. This chain's CDR3 is CASSQVKGGPHSPLHF. Here the CDR3 DNA reads TGCGCCAGCAGCCAAGTGAAGGGGGGGCCCCACTCACCCCTCCACTTT.

V is TRBV27 and J is TRBJ1-4; D is perhaps TRBD1 (6 bases). Trimming removed 2 bases from V and 8 bases from J, with 15 bases in between. CDR1 and CDR2 from the germline V gene are MNHEY and SMNVEV (reference sequence). This CDR3 contains 15 residues. The CDR3 protein is CASSLGGWDREKLFF. The CDR3 DNA is TGTGCCAGCAGTTTAGGGGGCTGGGATCGAGAAAAACTGTTTTTT.

The rearrangement joins TRBV5-1 to TRBJ2-5; D not resolved. This CDR3 has 14 residues. Trimming cost V 4 bases and J 1 base, with 11 bases left between them. Germline CDR1 and CDR2: SGHRS and YFSETQ. The CDR3 sequence is CASSPPSRQETQYF. The DNA of the CDR3 is TGCGCCAGCAGCCCACCGAGCCGCCAAGAGACCCAGTACTTC. Drawing the rest from reference TRBV5-1 and TRBJ2-5, the complete variable domain is KAGVTQTPRYLIKTRGQQVTLSCSPISGHRSVSWYQQTPGQGLQFLFEYFSETQRNKGNFPGRFSGRQFSNSRSEMNVSTLELGDSALYLCASSPPSRQETQYFGPGTRLLVL.

The V call is TRBV29-1, the J call TRBJ1-1; TRBD1 is a possible D gene (5 bases). CDR3 size: 15 residues. CDR1 is SQVTM, CDR2 ANQGSEA, per germline. Trimming took off 4 bases at V and 3 bases at J, with 18 bases between the two ends. The CDR3 coding sequence is TGCAGCGTTGTAGGAGGGGCGCCCAGGGACACTGAAGCTTTCTTT. Amino acids: CSVVGGAPRDTEAFF.

V and J are TRBV18 and TRBJ2-1; a weak D match, TRBD2 (5 bases). From germline, CDR1 is KGHSH and CDR2 LQKENI. Trimming removed 6 bases from V and 2 bases from J, with 17 bases in between. The CDR3 contains 16 residues. The CDR3 here is CASSRLRAYPYNEQFF. The CDR3 DNA is TGTGCCAGCTCCCGCCTGCGGGCATATCCCTACAATGAGCAGTTCTTC.

The CDR3 sequence: CASSYSQGDQPQHF. DNA of the CDR3: TGTGCCAGCAGTTACTCGCAGGGGGATCAGCCCCAGCATTTT. The chain carries TRBV6-5 and TRBJ1-5; TRBD1 aligns across 7 bases. CDR1 and CDR2 from the germline V gene are MNHEY and SVGAGI. CDR3 size: 14 residues. V was clipped by 0 bases and J by 5 bases; unmatched bases: 1.

The gene calls are TRBV7-8 and TRBJ2-7; 8 bases align to TRBD1. This CDR3 is built from 14 residues. Trimming at V came to 5 bases and at J to 1 base, leaving 4 bases not matched to a gene. Per germline, CDR1 SGHVS and CDR2 FQNEAQ. CDR3 bases: TGTGCCAGCAGCCCCAGGGGGCAGTCCTACGAGCAGTACTTC. Protein: CASSPRGQSYEQYF.

Of note for this clone: Other DNA sequences in the sample encode the same CDR3. The J gene is TRBJ2-2, the V gene TRBV29-1; TRBD1 agrees at 10 bases. The CDR3 is 13 amino acids. V was pared by 6 bases and J by 4 bases, with 2 bases of the junction left unmatched. Per the germline V gene, CDR1 is SQVTM and CDR2 is ANQGSEA. In nucleotides, the CDR3 is TGCAGCGTGCGGACAGGGGGCACCGGGGAGCTGTTTTTT. This translates into CSVRTGGTGELFF.

The chain recombines TRBV5-4 with TRBJ2-1, with D unclear. V shed 5 bases and J shed 1 base, with 10 bases lying between them. CDR1 and CDR2 (germline): SGHNT, YYREEE (reference sequence). This CDR3 has 14 amino acids. The CDR3 is CASSETPSYNEQFF. The CDR3 DNA sequence: TGTGCCAGCAGTGAGACACCTTCCTACAATGAGCAGTTCTTC.